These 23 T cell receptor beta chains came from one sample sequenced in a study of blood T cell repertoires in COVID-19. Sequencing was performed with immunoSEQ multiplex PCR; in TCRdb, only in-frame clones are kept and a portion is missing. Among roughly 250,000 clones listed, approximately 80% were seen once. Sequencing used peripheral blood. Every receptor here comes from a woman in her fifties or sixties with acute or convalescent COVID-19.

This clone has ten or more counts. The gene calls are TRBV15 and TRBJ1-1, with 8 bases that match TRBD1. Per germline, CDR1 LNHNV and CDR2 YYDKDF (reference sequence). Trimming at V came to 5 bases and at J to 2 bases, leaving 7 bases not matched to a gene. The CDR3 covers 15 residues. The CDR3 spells CATSPRQGTNTEAFF. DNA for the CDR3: TGTGCCACCAGCCCACGACAGGGGACAAACACTGAAGCTTTCTTT. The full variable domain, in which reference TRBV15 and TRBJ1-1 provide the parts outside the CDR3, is DAMVIQNPRYQVTQFGKPVTLSCSQTLNHNVMYWYQQKSSQAPKLLFHYYDKDFNNEADTPDNFQSRRPNTSFCFLDIRSPGLGDTAMYLCATSPRQGTNTEAFFGQGTRLTVV.

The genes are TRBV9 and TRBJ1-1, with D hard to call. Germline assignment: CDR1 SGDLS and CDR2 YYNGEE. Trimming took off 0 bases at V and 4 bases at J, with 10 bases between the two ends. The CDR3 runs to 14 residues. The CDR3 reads CASSVVTAGTEAFF. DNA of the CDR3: TGTGCCAGCAGCGTAGTGACGGCGGGCACTGAAGCTTTCTTT.

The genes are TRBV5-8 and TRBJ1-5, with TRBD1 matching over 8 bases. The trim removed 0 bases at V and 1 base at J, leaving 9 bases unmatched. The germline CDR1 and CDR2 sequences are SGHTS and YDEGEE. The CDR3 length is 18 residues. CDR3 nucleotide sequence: TGTGCCAGCAGCTTGGCCGTTGGACAGGGCGGGAGCAATCAGCCCCAGCATTTT. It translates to CASSLAVGQGGSNQPQHF.

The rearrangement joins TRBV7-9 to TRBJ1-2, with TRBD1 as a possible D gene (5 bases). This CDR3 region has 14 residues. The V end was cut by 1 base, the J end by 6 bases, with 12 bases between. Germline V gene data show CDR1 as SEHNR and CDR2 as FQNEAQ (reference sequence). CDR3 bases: TGTGCCAGCAGCTTAGGTGGCGGGGGACATGGCTACACCTTC. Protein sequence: CASSLGGGGHGYTF.

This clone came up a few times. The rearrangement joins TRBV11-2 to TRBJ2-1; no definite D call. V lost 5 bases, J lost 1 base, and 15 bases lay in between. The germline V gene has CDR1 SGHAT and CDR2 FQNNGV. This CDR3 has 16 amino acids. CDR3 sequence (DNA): TGTGCCAGCAGCCTATCAAGCGCAGCTTCCTACAATGAGCAGTTCTTC. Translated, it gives CASSLSSAASYNEQFF.

In nucleotides, the CDR3 is TGTGCCAGCAGTTGGGACACTGACAATCAGCCCCAGCATTTT. It translates to CASSWDTDNQPQHF. The rearrangement uses TRBV6-5 and TRBJ1-5; possible D gene TRBD1, 6 bases. The CDR3 length is 14 residues. V was shortened by 4 bases and J by 3 bases, with 10 bases between the two germline ends. CDR1 MNHEY and CDR2 SVGAGI come from the germline V gene.

DNA for the CDR3: TGTGCCAGCAGTTTAGAAATGGGCAGGGGCAATGAGCAGTTCTTC. Translated: CASSLEMGRGNEQFF. This sequence joins TRBV28 and TRBJ2-1; tentatively, D is TRBD1 (6 bases). The CDR3 has 15 amino acids. Trimming took 2 bases from V and 6 from J, leaving 14 bases between them. Germline CDR1 is MDHEN and CDR2 is SYDVKM. The complete variable domain, with remaining parts taken from reference TRBV28 and TRBJ2-1, reads DVKVTQSSRYLVKRTGEKVFLECVQDMDHENMFWYRQDPGLGLRLIYFSYDVKMKEKGDIPEGYSVSREKKERFSLILESASTNQTSMYLCASSLEMGRGNEQFFGPGTRLTVL.

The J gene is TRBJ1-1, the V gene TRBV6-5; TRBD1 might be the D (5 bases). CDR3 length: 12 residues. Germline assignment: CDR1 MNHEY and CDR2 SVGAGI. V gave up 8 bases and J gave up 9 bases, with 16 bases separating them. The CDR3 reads CASGLGTPKAFF. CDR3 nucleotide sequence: TGTGCCAGCGGACTAGGGACCCCGAAAGCTTTCTTT.

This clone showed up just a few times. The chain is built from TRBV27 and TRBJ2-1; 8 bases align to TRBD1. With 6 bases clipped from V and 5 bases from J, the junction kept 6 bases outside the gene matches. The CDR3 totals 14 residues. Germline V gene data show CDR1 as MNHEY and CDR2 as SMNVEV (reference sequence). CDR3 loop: CASRGTGQNNEQFF. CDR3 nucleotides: TGTGCCAGCAGGGGGACAGGACAGAACAATGAGCAGTTCTTC.

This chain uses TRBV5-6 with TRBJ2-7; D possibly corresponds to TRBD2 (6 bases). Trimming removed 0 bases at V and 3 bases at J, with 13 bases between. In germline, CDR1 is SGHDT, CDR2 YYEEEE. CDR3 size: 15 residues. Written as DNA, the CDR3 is TGTGCCAGCAGCTTGGTGGGCAGGGAGGACTACGAGCAGTACTTC. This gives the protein CASSLVGREDYEQYF.

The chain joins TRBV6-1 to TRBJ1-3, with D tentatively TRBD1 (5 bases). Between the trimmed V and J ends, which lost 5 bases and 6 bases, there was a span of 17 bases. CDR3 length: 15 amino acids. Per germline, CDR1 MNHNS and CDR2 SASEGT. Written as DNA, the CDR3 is TGTGCCAGCAGTACGGGCCAGGGAAGTAAAAACACCATATATTTT. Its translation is CASSTGQGSKNTIYF.

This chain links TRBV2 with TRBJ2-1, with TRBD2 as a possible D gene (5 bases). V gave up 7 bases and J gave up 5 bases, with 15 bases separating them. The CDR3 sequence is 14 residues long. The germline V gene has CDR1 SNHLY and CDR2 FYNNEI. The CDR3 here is CASNEGNPNNEQFF. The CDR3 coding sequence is TGTGCCAGCAACGAGGGCAACCCGAACAATGAGCAGTTCTTC. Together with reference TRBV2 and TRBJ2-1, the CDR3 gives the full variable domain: EPEVTQTPSHQVTQMGQEVILRCVPISNHLYFYWYRQILGQKVEFLVSFYNNEISEKSEIFDDQFSVERPDGSNFTLKIRSTKLEDSAMYFCASNEGNPNNEQFFGPGTRLTVL.

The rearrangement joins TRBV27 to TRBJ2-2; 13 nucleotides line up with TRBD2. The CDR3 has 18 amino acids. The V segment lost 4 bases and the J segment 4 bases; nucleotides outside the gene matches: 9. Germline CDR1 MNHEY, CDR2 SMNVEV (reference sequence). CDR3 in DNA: TGTGCCAGCAGTTCCCCGGGACTAGCGGGGTCGGGCACCGGGGAGCTGTTTTTT. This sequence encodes CASSSPGLAGSGTGELFF.

The CDR3 coding sequence is TGTGCCAGCAGTCCAGGGGGCAGCACAGATACGCAGTATTTT. This gives the protein CASSPGGSTDTQYF. J is TRBJ2-3 and V is TRBV6-4, with 8 bases aligning to TRBD1. V lost 5 bases, J lost 0 bases, and 1 base stayed unmatched. CDR1 is MRHNA and CDR2 is SNTAGT in the germline V gene. CDR3 size: 14 residues.

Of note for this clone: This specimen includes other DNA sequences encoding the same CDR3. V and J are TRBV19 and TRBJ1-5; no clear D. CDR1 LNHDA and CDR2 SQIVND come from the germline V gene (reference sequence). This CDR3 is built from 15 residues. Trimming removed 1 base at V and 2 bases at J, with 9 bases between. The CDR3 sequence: CASSIGLRGNQPQHF. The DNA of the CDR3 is TGTGCCAGTAGTATAGGACTTCGGGGCAATCAGCCCCAGCATTTT. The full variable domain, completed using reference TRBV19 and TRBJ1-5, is DGGITQSPKYLFRKEGQNVTLSCEQNLNHDAMYWYRQDPGQGLRLIYYSQIVNDFQKGDIAEGYSVSREKKESFPLTVTSAQKNPTAFYLCASSIGLRGNQPQHFGDGTRLSIL.

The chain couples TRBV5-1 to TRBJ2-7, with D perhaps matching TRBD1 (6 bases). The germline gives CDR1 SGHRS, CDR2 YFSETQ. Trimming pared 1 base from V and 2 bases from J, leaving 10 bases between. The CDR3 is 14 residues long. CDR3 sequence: CASSLLQGTYEQYF. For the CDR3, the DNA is TGCGCCAGCAGCTTGTTACAGGGTACCTACGAGCAGTACTTC.

The CDR3 DNA sequence: TGCGCCAGCAGCCAAGACAGGGGGGAGACCCAGTACTTC. Amino acid sequence: CASSQDRGETQYF. V and J are TRBV4-3 and TRBJ2-5; 7 bases line up with TRBD1. Germline trimming cut 0 bases from V and 5 bases from J; bases unmatched to any gene: 0. The germline V gene has CDR1 LGHNA and CDR2 YSLEER. The CDR3 has 13 residues.

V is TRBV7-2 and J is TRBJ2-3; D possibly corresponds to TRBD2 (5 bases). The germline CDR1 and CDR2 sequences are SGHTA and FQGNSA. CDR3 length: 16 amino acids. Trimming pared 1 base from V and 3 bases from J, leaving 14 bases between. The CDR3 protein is CASSLDSGLGTDTQYF. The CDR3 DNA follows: TGTGCCAGCAGCTTAGACTCGGGATTAGGTACAGATACGCAGTATTTT.

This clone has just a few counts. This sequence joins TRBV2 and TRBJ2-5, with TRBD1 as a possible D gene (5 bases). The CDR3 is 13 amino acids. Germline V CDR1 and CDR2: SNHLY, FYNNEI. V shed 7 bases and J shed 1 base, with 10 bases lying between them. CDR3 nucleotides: TGTGCCAGCAAAATCGACAGCCAAGAGACCCAGTACTTC. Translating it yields CASKIDSQETQYF.

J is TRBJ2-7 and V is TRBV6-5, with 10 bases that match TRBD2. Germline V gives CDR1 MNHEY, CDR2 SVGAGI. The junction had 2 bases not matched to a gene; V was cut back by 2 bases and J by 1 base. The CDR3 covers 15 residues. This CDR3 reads CASSYDSGGSYEQYF. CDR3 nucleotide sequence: TGTGCCAGCAGTTACGATAGCGGGGGGTCCTACGAGCAGTACTTC.

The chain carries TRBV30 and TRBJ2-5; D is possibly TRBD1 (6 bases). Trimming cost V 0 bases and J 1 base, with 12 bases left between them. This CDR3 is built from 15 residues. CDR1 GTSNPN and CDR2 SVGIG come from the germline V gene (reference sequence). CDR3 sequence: CAWSVNTGPQETQYF. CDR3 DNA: TGTGCCTGGAGTGTAAATACAGGGCCCCAAGAGACCCAGTACTTC.

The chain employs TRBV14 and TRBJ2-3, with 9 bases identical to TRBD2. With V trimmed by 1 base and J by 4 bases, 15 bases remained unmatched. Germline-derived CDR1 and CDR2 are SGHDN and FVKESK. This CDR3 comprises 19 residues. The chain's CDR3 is CASSQGFLRGGAGADTQYF. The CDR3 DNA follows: TGTGCCAGCAGCCAAGGTTTCTTGCGGGGGGGTGCAGGGGCAGATACGCAGTATTTT.

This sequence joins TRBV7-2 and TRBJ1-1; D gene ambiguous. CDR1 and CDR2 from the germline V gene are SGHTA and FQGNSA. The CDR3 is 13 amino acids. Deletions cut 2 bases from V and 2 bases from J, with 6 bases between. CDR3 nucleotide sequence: TGTGCCAGCAGCTTAACACCAAACACTGAAGCTTTCTTT. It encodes CASSLTPNTEAFF.